The 21 T cell receptor beta chains in this list originate from one sample, sequenced in a study of blood T cell repertoires in COVID-19. Assay: immunoSEQ multiplex PCR; the TCRdb copy retains only in-frame clones and omits some. The repertoire holds approximately 220,000 clones, with less than 90% as singletons. Source material: peripheral blood. The source is a woman in her fifties or sixties with acute or convalescent COVID-19.

CDR3 sequence reads: CSALKRDTQYF. DNA of the CDR3: TGCAGCGCTTTAAAGCGGGATACGCAGTATTTT. The genes are TRBV29-1 and TRBJ2-3; D might be TRBD2 (5 bases). CDR1 SQVTM and CDR2 ANQGSEA come from the germline V gene. This CDR3 spans 11 amino acids. Deletions cut 7 bases from V and 6 bases from J, with 11 bases between.

The CDR3: CASSLAPRYEQYF. In DNA, the CDR3 is TGTGCCAGCAGCTTGGCCCCTCGCTACGAGCAGTACTTC. This sequence joins TRBV5-6 and TRBJ2-7; D gene unclear. Deletions cut 0 bases from V and 3 bases from J, with 7 bases between. CDR1 and CDR2 from the germline V gene are SGHDT and YYEEEE. There are 13 residues in the CDR3.

The chain is built from TRBV28 and TRBJ2-7; D may be TRBD1 (5 bases). Between the trimmed V and J ends, which lost 7 bases and 3 bases, there was a span of 16 bases. The CDR3 loop spans 14 amino acids. In germline, CDR1 is MDHEN, CDR2 SYDVKM. CDR3 sequence reads: CASNLAGSLYEQYF. The CDR3 bases are TGTGCCAGCAACTTAGCAGGGTCCCTCTACGAGCAGTACTTC.

This clone was recorded only once. V and J are TRBV19 and TRBJ2-3; TRBD2 is a possible D gene (6 bases). Trimming took 7 bases from V and 1 from J, leaving 15 bases between them. The CDR3 covers 15 residues. CDR1 LNHDA and CDR2 SQIVND come from the germline V gene (reference sequence). DNA for the CDR3: TGTGCCAGTAATCTCCCCGGGAGCGGCACAGATACGCAGTATTTT. Translated, it gives CASNLPGSGTDTQYF.

The V and J genes are TRBV6-6 and TRBJ1-1, with D maybe TRBD1 (5 bases). CDR3 size: 12 residues. Trimming stripped 5 bases from V and 1 base from J, with 5 bases between. The V gene's germline CDR1 is MNHNY and CDR2 SVGAGI (reference sequence). The CDR3 bases are TGTGCCAGCAGTACAGGGAACACTGAAGCTTTCTTT. As protein: CASSTGNTEAFF.

The rearrangement uses TRBV18 and TRBJ2-1; maybe TRBD2 (7 bases). Germline V lookup: CDR1 KGHSH, CDR2 LQKENI. There are 15 residues in the CDR3. The V gene lost 1 base and the J gene lost 2 bases, with 9 bases spanning the gap. CDR3 DNA sequence: TGTGCCAGCTCACCACGGGAGGGGGCCTACAATGAGCAGTTCTTC. Protein: CASSPREGAYNEQFF.

This clone occurred once. The J gene is TRBJ1-2, the V gene TRBV5-4; D is perhaps TRBD1 (6 bases). The germline V gene encodes CDR1 SGHNT and CDR2 YYREEE (reference sequence). V was shortened by 6 bases and J by 14 bases, with 23 bases between the two germline ends. The CDR3 extends over 13 amino acids. The CDR3 reads CASNLPGQQLDTF. Written as DNA, the CDR3 is TGTGCCAGCAACCTCCCCGGACAGCAGCTAGATACCTTC.

The sample holds a few counts of this clone. The chain carries TRBV5-4 and TRBJ2-1; 7 nucleotides align to TRBD1. The CDR3 has 15 amino acids. The germline CDR1 and CDR2 sequences are SGHNT and YYREEE (reference sequence). After removal of 3 bases from V and 8 bases from J, the junction contained 11 bases not matched to a gene. CDR3 protein: CASSSPRDSPHEQFF. As DNA, the CDR3 is TGTGCCAGCAGCTCCCCCCGGGACAGCCCGCATGAGCAGTTCTTC.

The chain employs TRBV6-5 and TRBJ1-6; 9 bases fit TRBD1. The CDR3 covers 15 residues. CDR1 MNHEY and CDR2 SVGAGI come from the germline V gene. J gave up 3 bases and V 6 bases, and 3 bases lay outside the gene matches. The CDR3 spells CASREDRGYNSPLHF. As DNA, the CDR3 is TGTGCCAGCAGGGAGGACAGGGGCTATAATTCACCCCTCCACTTT.

This sequence joins TRBV19 and TRBJ1-1; 10 bases fit TRBD1. In germline, CDR1 is LNHDA, CDR2 SQIVND (reference sequence). The CDR3 runs to 16 residues. J lost 5 bases, V lost 5 bases, and 11 bases had no gene match. CDR3 nucleotides: TGTGCCAGTAGTGTTTCTCGGACAGGGGGAAAAACTGAAGCTTTCTTT. Translated: CASSVSRTGGKTEAFF.

The chain has TRBV11-2 and TRBJ2-1; TRBD2 matches 10 bases. This CDR3 region has 15 residues. Germline V gene data show CDR1 as SGHAT and CDR2 as FQNNGV. V dropped 5 bases and J dropped 4; count of bases not matched to a gene: 5. The DNA for the CDR3 is TGTGCCAGCAGCCCGGCAGCGGGGGGGTACAATGAGCAGTTCTTC. This translates into CASSPAAGGYNEQFF. Using reference TRBV11-2 and TRBJ2-1 for the parts outside the CDR3, the full variable domain is EAGVAQSPRYKIIEKRQSVAFWCNPISGHATLYWYQQILGQGPKLLIQFQNNGVVDDSQLPKDRFSAERLKGVDSTLKIQPAKLEDSAVYLCASSPAAGGYNEQFFGPGTRLTVL.

The chain employs TRBV6-5 and TRBJ1-2; 10 nucleotides align to TRBD1. From germline, CDR1 is MNHEY and CDR2 SVGAGI. The junction had 5 bases not matched to a gene; V was cut back by 6 bases and J by 7 bases. The CDR3 is made up of 13 amino acids. The CDR3 region is CASRGTGEGGYTF. CDR3 nucleotide sequence: TGTGCCAGCAGGGGGACAGGGGAGGGTGGCTACACCTTC.

The chain links TRBV13 to TRBJ1-3; D is perhaps TRBD1 (5 bases). The germline V and J ends were trimmed by 5 bases and 1 base, with 18 bases remaining between them. Looked up from germline, CDR1 is PRHDT and CDR2 is FYEKMQ (reference sequence). The CDR3 runs 17 residues. In nucleotides, the CDR3 is TGTGCCAGCAGCCCTGCCGGGCAGGGACTGTCTGGAAACACCATATATTTT. Its protein is CASSPAGQGLSGNTIYF.

This clone was detected only once. The CDR3 here is CASSHHRATNEKLFF. CDR3 DNA sequence: TGTGCCAGCAGCCACCACAGAGCAACTAATGAAAAACTGTTTTTT. This chain links TRBV3-1 (or the pseudogene TRBV3-2) with TRBJ1-4, with no clear D. Germline CDR1 reads LGHDT; CDR2 reads YNNKEL (reference sequence). Trimming left V 3 bases short and J 0 bases short, with 8 bases between. CDR3 length: 15 amino acids.

This chain joins TRBV27 and TRBJ2-7; 7 nucleotides line up with TRBD1. This CDR3 has 18 amino acids. V shed 5 bases, J shed 3 bases, and the junction held 19 bases outside the gene matches. Germline V gene lookup returns CDR1 MNHEY and CDR2 SMNVEV (reference sequence). As DNA, the CDR3 is TGTGCCAGCAGTCCCTACCTCATTACCGGGACAGTCTTCTACGAGCAGTACTTC. It is translated as CASSPYLITGTVFYEQYF.

The V call is TRBV7-3, the J call TRBJ1-1; 7 bases fit TRBD1. Trimming took 5 bases from V and 3 from J; bases not matched to a gene: 6. CDR3 length equals 14 residues. Germline V gene lookup returns CDR1 SGHTA and CDR2 FQGTGA. The DNA for the CDR3 is TGTGCCAGCAGCCCCGGAGGGGGCGACACTGAAGCTTTCTTT. Protein product: CASSPGGGDTEAFF.

This clone has a single count. The V call is TRBV18, the J call TRBJ1-6; TRBD1 aligns across 10 bases. The V gene's germline CDR1 is KGHSH and CDR2 LQKENI. With V trimmed by 4 bases and J by 7 bases, 7 bases remained unmatched. CDR3 size: 16 residues. The CDR3 protein is CASSRNPGQGNSPLHF. Here the CDR3 DNA reads TGTGCCAGCTCACGAAACCCGGGACAGGGGAATTCACCCCTCCACTTT. Variable domain in full (rest from reference TRBV18 and TRBJ1-6): NAGVMQNPRHLVRRRGQEARLRCSPMKGHSHVYWYRQLPEEGLKFMVYLQKENIIDESGMPKERFSAEFPKEGPSILRIQQVVRGDSAAYFCASSRNPGQGNSPLHFGNGTRLTVT.

This chain joins TRBV5-1 and TRBJ2-1; D unclear. Trimming left V 0 bases short and J 10 bases short, with 8 bases between. The CDR3 covers 12 residues. Germline V CDR1 and CDR2: SGHRS, YFSETQ. The CDR3 loop reads CASSLGFREQFF. CDR3 sequence (DNA): TGCGCCAGCAGCTTGGGTTTTAGAGAGCAGTTCTTC.

This clone was detected a few times. The J gene is TRBJ1-2, the V gene TRBV10-2; the match to TRBD1 covers 9 bases. The V gene end was trimmed by 8 bases and the J gene end by 2 bases; junction bases not matched to a gene: 9. The germline V gene has CDR1 WSHSY and CDR2 SAAADI. There are 15 residues in the CDR3. CDR3 loop: CASWPRGQGNYGYTF. In nucleotides, the CDR3 is TGCGCCAGCTGGCCGAGGGGACAGGGCAACTATGGCTACACCTTC.

The chain uses TRBV30 and TRBJ2-3; D is perhaps TRBD2 (5 bases). The CDR3 loop spans 14 amino acids. Germline V gene data show CDR1 as GTSNPN and CDR2 as SVGIG (reference sequence). V lost 0 bases to trimming and J lost 4 bases, with 11 bases between them. The CDR3 loop is CAWSVGLAPDTQYF. CDR3 in DNA: TGTGCCTGGAGTGTAGGGCTAGCACCAGATACGCAGTATTTT.

This clone was counted once. The chain recombines TRBV11-2 with TRBJ1-6; the D gene is possibly TRBD1 (6 bases). The CDR3 covers 15 residues. Germline V lookup: CDR1 SGHAT, CDR2 FQNNGV. Trimming pared 5 bases from V and 5 bases from J, leaving 13 bases between. The DNA of the CDR3 is TGTGCCAGCAGCCACAGGGTTTTGGATAATTCACCCCTCCACTTT. Amino acid sequence: CASSHRVLDNSPLHF. The entire variable domain, with the rest obtained from reference TRBV11-2 and TRBJ1-6, is as follows: EAGVAQSPRYKIIEKRQSVAFWCNPISGHATLYWYQQILGQGPKLLIQFQNNGVVDDSQLPKDRFSAERLKGVDSTLKIQPAKLEDSAVYLCASSHRVLDNSPLHFGNGTRLTVT.